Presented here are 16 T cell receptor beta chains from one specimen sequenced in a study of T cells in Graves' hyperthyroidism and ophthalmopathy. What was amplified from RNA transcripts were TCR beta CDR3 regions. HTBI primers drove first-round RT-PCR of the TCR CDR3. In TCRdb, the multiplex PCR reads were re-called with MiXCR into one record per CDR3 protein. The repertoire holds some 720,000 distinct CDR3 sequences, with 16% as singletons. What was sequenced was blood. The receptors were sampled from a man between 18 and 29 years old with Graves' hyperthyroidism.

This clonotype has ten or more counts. CDR3 nucleotide sequence: TGTGCCAGCAGCTACAGGTCAGGGTTCCCGGAAGAGACCCAGTACTTC. Its translation: CASSYRSGFPEETQYF. The rearrangement uses TRBV5-5 and TRBJ2-5; TRBD1 is a possible D gene (5 bases). The CDR3 totals 16 residues. Germline assignment: CDR1 SGHKS and CDR2 YYEKEE (reference sequence). Trimming stripped 3 bases from V and 3 bases from J, with 18 bases between.

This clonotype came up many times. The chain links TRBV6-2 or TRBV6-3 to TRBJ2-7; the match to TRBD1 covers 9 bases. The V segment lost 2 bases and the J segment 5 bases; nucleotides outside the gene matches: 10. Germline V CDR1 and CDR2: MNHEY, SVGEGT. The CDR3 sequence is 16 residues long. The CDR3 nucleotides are TGTGCCAGCAGTTACCGCCGGGACAGGGTTCCCCACGAGCAGTACTTC. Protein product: CASSYRRDRVPHEQYF.

In nucleotides, the CDR3 is TGCAGCGTTGAAGTCCTCGACGGAGGGGAAGAAGCTTTCTTT. Protein: CSVEVLDGGEEAFF. The chain recombines TRBV29-1 with TRBJ1-1; D might be TRBD1 (5 bases). V was clipped by 1 base and J by 8 bases, with 17 bases between them. Germline CDR1 SQVTM, CDR2 ANQGSEA. This CDR3 has 14 residues. The full variable domain, with the rest looked up from reference TRBV29-1 and TRBJ1-1, is SAVISQKPSRDICQRGTSLTIQCQVDSQVTMMFWYRQQPGQSLTLIATANQGSEATYESGFVIDKFPISRPNLTFSTLTVSNMSPEDSSIYLCSVEVLDGGEEAFFGQGTRLTVV.

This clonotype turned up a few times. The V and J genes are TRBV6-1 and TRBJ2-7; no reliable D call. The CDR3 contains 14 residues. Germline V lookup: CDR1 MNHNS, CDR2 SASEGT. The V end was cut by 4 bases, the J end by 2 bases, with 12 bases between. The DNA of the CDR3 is TGTGCCAGCAGTGGAGCGACTGATGCCTACGAGCAGTACTTC. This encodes CASSGATDAYEQYF.

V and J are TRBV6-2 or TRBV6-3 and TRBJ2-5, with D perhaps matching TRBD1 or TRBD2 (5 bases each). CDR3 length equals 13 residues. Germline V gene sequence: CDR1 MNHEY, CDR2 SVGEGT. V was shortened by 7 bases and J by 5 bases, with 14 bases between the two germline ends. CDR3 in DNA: TGTGCCAGCACCGATAGGGGAGCGGAGACCCAGTACTTC. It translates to CASTDRGAETQYF.

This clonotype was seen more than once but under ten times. CDR3 bases: TGTGCCAGCAGCTTAGGTTTCAGGGACCAAGCGGGAGTGGATGGAGAGACCCAGTACTTC. Amino acids: CASSLGFRDQAGVDGETQYF. V usage is TRBV7-9 and J usage is TRBJ2-5; 8 nucleotides match TRBD2. V dropped 1 base and J dropped 4; count of bases not matched to a gene: 20. The CDR3 contains 20 residues. CDR1 is SEHNR, CDR2 FQNEAQ, per germline (reference sequence).

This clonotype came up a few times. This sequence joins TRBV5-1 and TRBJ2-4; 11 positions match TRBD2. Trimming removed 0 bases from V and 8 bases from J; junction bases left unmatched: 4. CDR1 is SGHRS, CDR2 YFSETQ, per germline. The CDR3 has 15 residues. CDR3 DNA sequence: TGCGCCAGCAGCTTGGGACTAGCGGGATACGACATTCAGTACTTC. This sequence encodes CASSLGLAGYDIQYF. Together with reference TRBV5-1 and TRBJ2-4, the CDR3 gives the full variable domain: KAGVTQTPRYLIKTRGQQVTLSCSPISGHRSVSWYQQTPGQGLQFLFEYFSETQRNKGNFPGRFSGRQFSNSRSEMNVSTLELGDSALYLCASSLGLAGYDIQYFGAGTRLSVL.

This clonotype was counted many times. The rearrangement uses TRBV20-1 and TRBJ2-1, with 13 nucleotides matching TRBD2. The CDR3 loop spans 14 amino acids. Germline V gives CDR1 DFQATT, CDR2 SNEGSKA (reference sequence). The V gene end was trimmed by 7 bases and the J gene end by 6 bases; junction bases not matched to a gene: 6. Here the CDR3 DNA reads TGCAGTGTGGGCGGGACTAGCGGGATCAATGAGCAGTTCTTC. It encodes CSVGGTSGINEQFF.

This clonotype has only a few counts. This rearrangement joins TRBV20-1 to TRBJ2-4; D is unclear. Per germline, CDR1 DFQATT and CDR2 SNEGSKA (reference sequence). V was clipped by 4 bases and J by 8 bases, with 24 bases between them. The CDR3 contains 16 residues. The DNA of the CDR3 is TGCAGTGCTACCCTCAAGGGTAGCTCCAGCCGGGACATTCAGTACTTC. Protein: CSATLKGSSSRDIQYF.

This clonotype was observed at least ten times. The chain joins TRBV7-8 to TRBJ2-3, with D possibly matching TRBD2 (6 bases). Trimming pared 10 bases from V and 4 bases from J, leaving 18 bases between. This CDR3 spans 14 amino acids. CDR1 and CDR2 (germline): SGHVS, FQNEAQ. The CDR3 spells CAISPGRMADTQYF. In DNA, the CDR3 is TGTGCCATTTCCCCCGGGAGAATGGCAGATACGCAGTATTTT.

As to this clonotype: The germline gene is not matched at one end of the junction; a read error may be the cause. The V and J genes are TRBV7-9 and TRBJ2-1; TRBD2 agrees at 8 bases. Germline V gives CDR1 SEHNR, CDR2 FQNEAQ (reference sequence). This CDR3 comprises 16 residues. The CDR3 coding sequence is TGTGCCAGCAGCGCGGTGAGAGCGGGGGCCTACGATGAGCAGTTCTTC. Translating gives CASSAVRAGAYDEQFF.

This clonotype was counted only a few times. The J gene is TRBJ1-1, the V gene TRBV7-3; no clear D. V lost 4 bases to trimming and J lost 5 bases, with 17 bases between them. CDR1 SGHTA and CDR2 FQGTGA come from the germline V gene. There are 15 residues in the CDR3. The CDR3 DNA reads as TGTGCCAGCAGCTCGGGTGGCACCGGAGGAACTGAAGCTTTCTTT. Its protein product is CASSSGGTGGTEAFF.

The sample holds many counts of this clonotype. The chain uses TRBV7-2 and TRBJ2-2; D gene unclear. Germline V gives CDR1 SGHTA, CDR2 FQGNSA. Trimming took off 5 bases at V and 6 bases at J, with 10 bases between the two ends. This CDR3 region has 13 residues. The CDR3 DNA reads TGTGCCAGCAGCATCTCCCGGTCCGGGGAGCTGTTTTTT. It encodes CASSISRSGELFF.

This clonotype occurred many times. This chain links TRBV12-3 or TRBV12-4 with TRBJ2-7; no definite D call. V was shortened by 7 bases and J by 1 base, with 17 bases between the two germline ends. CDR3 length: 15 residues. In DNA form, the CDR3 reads TGTGCCAGCACCGGGCAGGCCTTCCCTTCCTACGAGCAGTACTTC. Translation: CASTGQAFPSYEQYF.

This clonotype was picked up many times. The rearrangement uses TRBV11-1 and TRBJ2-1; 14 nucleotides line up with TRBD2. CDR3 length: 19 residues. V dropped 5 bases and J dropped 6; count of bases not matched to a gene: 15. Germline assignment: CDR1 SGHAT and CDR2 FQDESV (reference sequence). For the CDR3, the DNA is TGTGCCAGCAGCCCCTTCAACCTTCCCGGGACTAGCGGGGGCAATGAGCAGTTCTTC. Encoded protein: CASSPFNLPGTSGGNEQFF.

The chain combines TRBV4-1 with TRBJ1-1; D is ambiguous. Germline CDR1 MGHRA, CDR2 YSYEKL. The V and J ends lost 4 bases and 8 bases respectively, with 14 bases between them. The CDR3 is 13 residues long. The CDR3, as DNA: TGCGCCAGCAGCCTTGACGAACTGGGAGAAGCTTTCTTT. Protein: CASSLDELGEAFF.